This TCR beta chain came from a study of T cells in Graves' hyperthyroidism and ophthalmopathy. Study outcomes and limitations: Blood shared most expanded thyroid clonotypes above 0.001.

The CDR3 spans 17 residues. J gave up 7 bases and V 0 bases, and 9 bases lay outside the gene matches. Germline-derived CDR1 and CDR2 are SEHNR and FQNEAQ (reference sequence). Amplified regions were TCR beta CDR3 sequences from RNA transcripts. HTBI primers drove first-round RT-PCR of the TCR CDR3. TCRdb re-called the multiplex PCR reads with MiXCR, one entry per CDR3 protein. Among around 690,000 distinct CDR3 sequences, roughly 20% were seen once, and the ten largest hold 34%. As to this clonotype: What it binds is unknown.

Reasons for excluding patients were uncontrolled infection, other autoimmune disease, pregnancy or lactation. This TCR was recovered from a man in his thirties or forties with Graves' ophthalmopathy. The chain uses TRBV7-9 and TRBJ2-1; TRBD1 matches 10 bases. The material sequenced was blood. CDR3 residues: CASSLAPPGQGKNEQFF. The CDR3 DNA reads TGTGCCAGCAGCTTAGCACCCCCGGGACAGGGGAAGAATGAGCAGTTCTTC.